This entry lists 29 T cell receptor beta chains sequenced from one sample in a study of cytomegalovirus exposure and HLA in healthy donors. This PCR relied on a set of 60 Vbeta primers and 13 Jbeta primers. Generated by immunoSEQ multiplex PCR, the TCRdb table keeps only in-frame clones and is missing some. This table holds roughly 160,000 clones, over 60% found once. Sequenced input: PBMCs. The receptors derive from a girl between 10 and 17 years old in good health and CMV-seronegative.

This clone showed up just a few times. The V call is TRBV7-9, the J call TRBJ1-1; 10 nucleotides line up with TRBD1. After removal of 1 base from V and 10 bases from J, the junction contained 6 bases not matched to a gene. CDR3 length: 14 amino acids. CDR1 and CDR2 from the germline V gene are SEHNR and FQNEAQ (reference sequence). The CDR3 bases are TGTGCCAGCAGCTTAGGACAGGGGGCCCCATTAGCTTTCTTT. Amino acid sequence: CASSLGQGAPLAFF. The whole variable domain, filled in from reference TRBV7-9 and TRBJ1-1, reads DTGVSQNPRHKITKRGQNVTFRCDPISEHNRLYWYRQTLGQGPEFLTYFQNEAQLEKSRLLSDRFSAERPKGSFSTLEIQRTEQGDSAMYLCASSLGQGAPLAFFGQGTRLTVV.

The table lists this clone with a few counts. The CDR3 DNA sequence: TGTGCCAGCAGGGACAGGGAAACTAATGAAAAACTGTTTTTT. Protein: CASRDRETNEKLFF. The chain uses TRBV6-5 and TRBJ1-4, with 8 bases that match TRBD1. CDR1 is MNHEY and CDR2 is SVGAGI in the germline V gene. V gave up 6 bases and J gave up 1 base; unmatched junction bases: 1. The length of the CDR3 is 14 residues.

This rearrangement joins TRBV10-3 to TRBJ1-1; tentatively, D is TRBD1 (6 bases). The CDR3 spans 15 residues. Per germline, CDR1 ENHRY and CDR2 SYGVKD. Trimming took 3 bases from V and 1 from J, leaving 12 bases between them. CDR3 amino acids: CAISDVGATNTEAFF. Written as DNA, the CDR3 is TGTGCCATCAGTGATGTGGGGGCAACGAACACTGAAGCTTTCTTT.

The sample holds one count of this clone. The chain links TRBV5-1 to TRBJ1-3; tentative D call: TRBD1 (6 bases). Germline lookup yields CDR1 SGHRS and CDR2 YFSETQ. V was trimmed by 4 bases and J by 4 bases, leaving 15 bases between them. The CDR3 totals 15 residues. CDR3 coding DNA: TGCGCCAGCAGCCCTGACAGGCAACTCGGAAACACCATATATTTT. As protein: CASSPDRQLGNTIYF.

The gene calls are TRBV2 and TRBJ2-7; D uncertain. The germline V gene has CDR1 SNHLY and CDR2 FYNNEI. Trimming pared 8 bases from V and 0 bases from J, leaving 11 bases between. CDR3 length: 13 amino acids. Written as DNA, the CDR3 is TGTGCCAGCGCGAAACAGAACTCCTACGAGCAGTACTTC. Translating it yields CASAKQNSYEQYF.

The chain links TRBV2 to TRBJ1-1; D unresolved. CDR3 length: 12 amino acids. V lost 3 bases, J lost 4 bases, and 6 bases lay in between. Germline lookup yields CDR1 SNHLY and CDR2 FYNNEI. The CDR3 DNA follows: TGTGCCAGCAGTGAGGTCGGCACTGAAGCTTTCTTT. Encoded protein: CASSEVGTEAFF.

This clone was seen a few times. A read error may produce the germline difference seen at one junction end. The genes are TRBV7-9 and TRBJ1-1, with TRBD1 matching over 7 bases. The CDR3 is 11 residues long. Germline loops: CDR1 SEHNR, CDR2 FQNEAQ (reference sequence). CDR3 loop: CASSFRDSLLF. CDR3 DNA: TGTGCCAGCAGCTTCCGGGACAGCCTCCTCTTT.

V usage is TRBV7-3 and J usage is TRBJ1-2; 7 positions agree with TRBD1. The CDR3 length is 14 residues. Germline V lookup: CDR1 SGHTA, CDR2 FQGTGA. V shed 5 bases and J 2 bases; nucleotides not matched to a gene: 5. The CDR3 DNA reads TGTGCCAGCAGCCCAACGACAGGGAACTATGGCTACACCTTC. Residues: CASSPTTGNYGYTF.

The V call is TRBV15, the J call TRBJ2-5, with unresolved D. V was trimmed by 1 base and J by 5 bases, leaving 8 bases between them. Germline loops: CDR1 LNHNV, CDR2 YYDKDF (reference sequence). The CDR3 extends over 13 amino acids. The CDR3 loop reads CATSRAHGETQYF. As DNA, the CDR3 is TGTGCCACCAGCAGAGCCCACGGGGAGACCCAGTACTTC. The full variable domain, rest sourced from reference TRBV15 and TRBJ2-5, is DAMVIQNPRYQVTQFGKPVTLSCSQTLNHNVMYWYQQKSSQAPKLLFHYYDKDFNNEADTPDNFQSRRPNTSFCFLDIRSPGLGDTAMYLCATSRAHGETQYFGPGTRLLVL.

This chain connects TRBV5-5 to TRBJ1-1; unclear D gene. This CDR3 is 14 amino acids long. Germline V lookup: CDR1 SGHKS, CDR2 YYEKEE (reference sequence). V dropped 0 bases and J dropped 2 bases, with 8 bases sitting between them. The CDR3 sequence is CASSLVAGNTEAFF. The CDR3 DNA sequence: TGTGCCAGCAGCTTGGTTGCGGGAAACACTGAAGCTTTCTTT.

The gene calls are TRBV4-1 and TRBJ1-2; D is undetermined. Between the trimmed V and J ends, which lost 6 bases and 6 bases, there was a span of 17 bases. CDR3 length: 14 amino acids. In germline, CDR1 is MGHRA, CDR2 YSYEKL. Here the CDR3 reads CASSRVTGLDGYTF. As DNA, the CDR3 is TGCGCCAGCAGTCGGGTAACCGGCCTCGATGGCTACACCTTC.

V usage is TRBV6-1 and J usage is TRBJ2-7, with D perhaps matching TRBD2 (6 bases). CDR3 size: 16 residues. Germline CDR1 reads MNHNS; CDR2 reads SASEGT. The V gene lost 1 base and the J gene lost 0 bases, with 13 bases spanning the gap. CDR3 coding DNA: TGTGCCAGCAGTGAAGGAACGGTAGCGGTCTCCTACGAGCAGTACTTC. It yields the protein CASSEGTVAVSYEQYF.

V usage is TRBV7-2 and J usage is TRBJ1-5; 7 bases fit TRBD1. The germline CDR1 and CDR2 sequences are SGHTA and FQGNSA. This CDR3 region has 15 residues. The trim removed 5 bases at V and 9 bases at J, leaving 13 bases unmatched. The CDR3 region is CASSQSRDSPGPQHF. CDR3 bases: TGTGCCAGCAGCCAGTCCCGGGACAGCCCGGGGCCCCAGCATTTT.

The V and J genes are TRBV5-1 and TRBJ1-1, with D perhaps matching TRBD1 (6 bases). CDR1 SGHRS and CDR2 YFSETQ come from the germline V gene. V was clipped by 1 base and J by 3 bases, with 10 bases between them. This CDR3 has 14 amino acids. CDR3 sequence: CASSLSGDHTEAFF. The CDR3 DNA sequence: TGCGCCAGCAGCTTGTCAGGGGACCACACTGAAGCTTTCTTT.

The CDR3 DNA reads as TGTGCCAGCATCGCCTGGGGAAGGGGCAACACTGAAGCTTTCTTT. Amino acid sequence: CASIAWGRGNTEAFF. The V and J genes are TRBV11-3 and TRBJ1-1; maybe TRBD1 (5 bases). The CDR3 has 15 amino acids. The V end was cut by 7 bases, the J end by 2 bases, with 17 bases between. Germline V gene lookup returns CDR1 SGHNT and CDR2 YENEEA.

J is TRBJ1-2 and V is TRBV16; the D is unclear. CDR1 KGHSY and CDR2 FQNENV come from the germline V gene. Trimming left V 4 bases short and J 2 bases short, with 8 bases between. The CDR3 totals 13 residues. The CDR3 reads CASSLGRNYGYTF. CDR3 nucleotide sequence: TGTGCCAGCAGCCTCGGGAGGAACTATGGCTACACCTTC. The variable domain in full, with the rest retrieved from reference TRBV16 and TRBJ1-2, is GEEVAQTPKHLVRGEGQKAKLYCAPIKGHSYVFWYQQVLKNEFKFLISFQNENVFDETGMPKERFSAKCLPNSPCSLEIQATKLEDSAVYFCASSLGRNYGYTFGSGTRLTVV.

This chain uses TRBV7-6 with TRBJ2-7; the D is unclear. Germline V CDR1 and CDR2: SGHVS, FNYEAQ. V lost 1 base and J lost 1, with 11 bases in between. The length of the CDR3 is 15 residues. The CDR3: CASSLEPGSSYEQYF. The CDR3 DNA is TGTGCCAGCAGCTTAGAACCAGGTTCTTCCTACGAGCAGTACTTC.

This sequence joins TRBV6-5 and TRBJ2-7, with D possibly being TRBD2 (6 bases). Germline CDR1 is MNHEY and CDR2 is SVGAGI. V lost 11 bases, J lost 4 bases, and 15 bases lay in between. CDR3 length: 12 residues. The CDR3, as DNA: TGTGCCGTCCGGGACTCCTCTTACGAGCAGTACTTC. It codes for CAVRDSSYEQYF.

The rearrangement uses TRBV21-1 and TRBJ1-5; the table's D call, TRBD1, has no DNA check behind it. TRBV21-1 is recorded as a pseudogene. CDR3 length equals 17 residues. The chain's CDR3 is CASSRGLRTVSNQPQHF. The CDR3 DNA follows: TGTGCCAGCAGCAGGGGGCTAAGGACGGTGAGCAATCAGCCCCAGCATTTT.

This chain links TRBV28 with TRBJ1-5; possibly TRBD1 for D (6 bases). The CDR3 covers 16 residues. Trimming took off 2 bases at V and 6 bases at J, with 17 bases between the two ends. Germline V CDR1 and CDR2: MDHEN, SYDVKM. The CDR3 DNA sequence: TGTGCCAGCAGTTTAAGGTTAGCATTGGGGGCTCAGCCCCAGCATTTT. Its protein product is CASSLRLALGAQPQHF. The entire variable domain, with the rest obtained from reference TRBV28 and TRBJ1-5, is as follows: DVKVTQSSRYLVKRTGEKVFLECVQDMDHENMFWYRQDPGLGLRLIYFSYDVKMKEKGDIPEGYSVSREKKERFSLILESASTNQTSMYLCASSLRLALGAQPQHFGDGTRLSIL.

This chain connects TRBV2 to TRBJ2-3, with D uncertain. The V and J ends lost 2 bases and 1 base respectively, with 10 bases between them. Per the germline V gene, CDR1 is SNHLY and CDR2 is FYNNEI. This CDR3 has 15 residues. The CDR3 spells CASSEYSSRTDTQYF. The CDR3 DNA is TGTGCCAGCAGTGAATACAGCTCCCGCACAGATACGCAGTATTTT.

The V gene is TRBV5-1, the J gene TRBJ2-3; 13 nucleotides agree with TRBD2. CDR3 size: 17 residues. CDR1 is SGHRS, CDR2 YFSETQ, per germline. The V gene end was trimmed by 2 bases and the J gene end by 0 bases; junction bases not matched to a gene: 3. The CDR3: CASSFGLAGASTDTQYF. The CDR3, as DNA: TGCGCCAGCAGCTTTGGACTAGCGGGGGCTAGCACAGATACGCAGTATTTT.

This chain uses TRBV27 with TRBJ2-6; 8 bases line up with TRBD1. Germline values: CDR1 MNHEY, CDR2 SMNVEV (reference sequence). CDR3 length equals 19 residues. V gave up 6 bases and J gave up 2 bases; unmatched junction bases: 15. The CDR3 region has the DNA TGTGCCAGCAGCCGTCTCCGGACAGGGAGCTCCCCTGGGGCCAACGTCCTGACTTTC. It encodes CASSRLRTGSSPGANVLTF.

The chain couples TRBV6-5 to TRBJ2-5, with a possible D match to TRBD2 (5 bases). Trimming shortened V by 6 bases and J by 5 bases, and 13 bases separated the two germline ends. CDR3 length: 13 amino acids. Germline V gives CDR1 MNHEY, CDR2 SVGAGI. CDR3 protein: CASRYSTGETQYF. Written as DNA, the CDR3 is TGTGCCAGCAGGTATAGCACGGGGGAGACCCAGTACTTC.

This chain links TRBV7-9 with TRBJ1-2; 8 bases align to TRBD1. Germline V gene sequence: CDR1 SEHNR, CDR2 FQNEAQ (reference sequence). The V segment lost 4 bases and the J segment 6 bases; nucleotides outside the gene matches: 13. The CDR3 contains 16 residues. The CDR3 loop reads CASSSKNRGVSDGYTF. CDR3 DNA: TGTGCCAGCAGCTCGAAAAACAGGGGGGTGAGTGATGGCTACACCTTC. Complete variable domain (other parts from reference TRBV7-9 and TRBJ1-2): DTGVSQNPRHKITKRGQNVTFRCDPISEHNRLYWYRQTLGQGPEFLTYFQNEAQLEKSRLLSDRFSAERPKGSFSTLEIQRTEQGDSAMYLCASSSKNRGVSDGYTFGSGTRLTVV.

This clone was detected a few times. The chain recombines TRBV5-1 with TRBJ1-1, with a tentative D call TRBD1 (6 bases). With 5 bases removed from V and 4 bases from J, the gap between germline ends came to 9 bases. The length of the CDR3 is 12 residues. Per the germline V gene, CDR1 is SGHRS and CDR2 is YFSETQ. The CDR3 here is CASRVGATEAFF. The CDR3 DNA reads TGCGCCAGCAGGGTGGGGGCCACTGAAGCTTTCTTT. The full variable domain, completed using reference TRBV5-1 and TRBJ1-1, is KAGVTQTPRYLIKTRGQQVTLSCSPISGHRSVSWYQQTPGQGLQFLFEYFSETQRNKGNFPGRFSGRQFSNSRSEMNVSTLELGDSALYLCASRVGATEAFFGQGTRLTVV.

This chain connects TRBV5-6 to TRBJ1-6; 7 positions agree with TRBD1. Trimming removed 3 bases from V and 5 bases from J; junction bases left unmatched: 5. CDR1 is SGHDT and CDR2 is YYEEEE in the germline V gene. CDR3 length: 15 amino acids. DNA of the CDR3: TGTGCCAGCAGCTACGGGACAGCCCATAATTCACCCCTCCACTTT. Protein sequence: CASSYGTAHNSPLHF.

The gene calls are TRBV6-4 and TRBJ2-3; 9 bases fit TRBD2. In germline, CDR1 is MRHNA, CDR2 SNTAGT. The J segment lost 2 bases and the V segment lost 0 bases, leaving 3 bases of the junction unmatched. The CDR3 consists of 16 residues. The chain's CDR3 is CASSDSSGGPTDTQYF. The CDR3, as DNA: TGTGCCAGCAGTGACTCAAGCGGGGGGCCCACAGATACGCAGTATTTT.

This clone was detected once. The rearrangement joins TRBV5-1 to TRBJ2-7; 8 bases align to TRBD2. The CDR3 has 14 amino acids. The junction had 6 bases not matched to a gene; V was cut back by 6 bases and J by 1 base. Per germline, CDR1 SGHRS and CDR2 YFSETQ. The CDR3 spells CASKTGGGSYEQYF. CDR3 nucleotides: TGCGCCAGCAAGACCGGGGGGGGTTCCTACGAGCAGTACTTC.